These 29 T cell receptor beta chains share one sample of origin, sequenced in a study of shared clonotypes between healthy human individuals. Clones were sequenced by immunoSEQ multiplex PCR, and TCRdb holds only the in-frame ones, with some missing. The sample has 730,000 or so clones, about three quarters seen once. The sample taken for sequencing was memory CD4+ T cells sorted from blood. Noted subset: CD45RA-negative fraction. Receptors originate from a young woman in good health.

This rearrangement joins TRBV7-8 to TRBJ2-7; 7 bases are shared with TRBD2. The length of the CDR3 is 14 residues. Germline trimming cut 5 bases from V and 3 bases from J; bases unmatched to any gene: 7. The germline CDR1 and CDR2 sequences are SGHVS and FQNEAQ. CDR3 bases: TGTGCCAGCAGCCCTAGGAGGACTAGCTACGAGCAGTACTTC. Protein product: CASSPRRTSYEQYF.

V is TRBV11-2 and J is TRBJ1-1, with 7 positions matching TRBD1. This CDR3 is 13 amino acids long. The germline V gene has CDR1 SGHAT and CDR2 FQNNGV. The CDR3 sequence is CALQGEIHTEAFF. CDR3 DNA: TGTGCACTGCAGGGGGAGATTCACACTGAAGCTTTCTTT. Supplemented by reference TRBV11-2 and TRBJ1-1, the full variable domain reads EAGVAQSPRYKIIEKRQSVAFWCNPISGHATLYWYQQILGQGPKLLIQFQNNGVVDDSQLPKDRFSAERLKGVDSTLKIQPAKLEDSAVYLCALQGEIHTEAFFGQGTRLTVV.

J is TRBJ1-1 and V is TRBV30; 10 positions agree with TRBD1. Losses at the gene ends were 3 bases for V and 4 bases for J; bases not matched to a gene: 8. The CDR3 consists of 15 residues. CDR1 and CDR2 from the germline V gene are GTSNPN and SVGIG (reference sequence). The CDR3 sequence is CAWRPRQGAVTEAFF. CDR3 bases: TGTGCCTGGAGGCCTAGACAGGGGGCGGTCACTGAAGCTTTCTTT.

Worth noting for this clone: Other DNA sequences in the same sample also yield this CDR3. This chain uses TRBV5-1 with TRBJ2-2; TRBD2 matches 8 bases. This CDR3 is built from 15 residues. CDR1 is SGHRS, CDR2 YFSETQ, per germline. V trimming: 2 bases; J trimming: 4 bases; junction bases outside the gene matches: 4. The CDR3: CASSFSGGVTGELFF. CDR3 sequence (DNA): TGCGCCAGCAGCTTTTCGGGAGGGGTCACCGGGGAGCTGTTTTTT.

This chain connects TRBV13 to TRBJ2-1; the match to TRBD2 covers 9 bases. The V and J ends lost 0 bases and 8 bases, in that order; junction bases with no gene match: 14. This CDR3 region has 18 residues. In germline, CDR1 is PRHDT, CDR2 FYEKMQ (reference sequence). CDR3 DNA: TGTGCCAGCAGCTTAGGGGAAATCTATAGCGGGAGTAGGTATGAGCAGTTCTTC. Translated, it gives CASSLGEIYSGSRYEQFF.

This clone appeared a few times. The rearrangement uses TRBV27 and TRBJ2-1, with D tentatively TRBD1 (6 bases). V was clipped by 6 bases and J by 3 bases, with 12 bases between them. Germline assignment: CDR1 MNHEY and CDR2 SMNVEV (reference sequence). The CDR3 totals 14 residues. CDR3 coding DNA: TGTGCCAGCAGCTCCCGCAGGGGCTACAATGAGCAGTTCTTC. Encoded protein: CASSSRRGYNEQFF.

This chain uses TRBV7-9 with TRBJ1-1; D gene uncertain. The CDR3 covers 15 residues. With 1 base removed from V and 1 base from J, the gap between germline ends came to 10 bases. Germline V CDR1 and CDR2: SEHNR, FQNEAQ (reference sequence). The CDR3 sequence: CASSLEGFPNTEAFF. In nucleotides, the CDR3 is TGTGCCAGCAGCTTAGAAGGGTTCCCGAACACTGAAGCTTTCTTT.

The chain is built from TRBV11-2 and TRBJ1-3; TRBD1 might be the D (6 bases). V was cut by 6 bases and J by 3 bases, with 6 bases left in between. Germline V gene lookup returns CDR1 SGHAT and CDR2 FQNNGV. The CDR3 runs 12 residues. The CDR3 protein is CASRQGGNTIYF. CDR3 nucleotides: TGTGCCAGCAGACAGGGTGGAAACACCATATATTTT.

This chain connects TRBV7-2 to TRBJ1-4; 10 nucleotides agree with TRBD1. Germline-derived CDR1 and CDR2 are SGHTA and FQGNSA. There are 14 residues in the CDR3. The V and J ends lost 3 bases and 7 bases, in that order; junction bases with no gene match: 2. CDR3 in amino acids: CASSFRDRGEKLFF. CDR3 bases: TGTGCCAGCAGCTTCCGGGACAGGGGTGAAAAACTGTTTTTT.

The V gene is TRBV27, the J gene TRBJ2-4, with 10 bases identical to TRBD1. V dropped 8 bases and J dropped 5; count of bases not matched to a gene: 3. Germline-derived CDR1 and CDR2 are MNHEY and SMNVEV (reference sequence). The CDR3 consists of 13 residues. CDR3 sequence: CASGGQGQNIQYF. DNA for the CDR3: TGTGCCAGCGGGGGACAGGGGCAAAACATTCAGTACTTC.

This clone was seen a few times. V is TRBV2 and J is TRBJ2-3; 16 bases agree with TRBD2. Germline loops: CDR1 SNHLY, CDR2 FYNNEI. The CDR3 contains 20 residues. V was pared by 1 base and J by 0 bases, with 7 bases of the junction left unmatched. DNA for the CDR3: TGTGCCAGCAGTGAAGGGGGACTAGCGGGAGGGCCGGGGAGCACAGATACGCAGTATTTT. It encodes CASSEGGLAGGPGSTDTQYF.

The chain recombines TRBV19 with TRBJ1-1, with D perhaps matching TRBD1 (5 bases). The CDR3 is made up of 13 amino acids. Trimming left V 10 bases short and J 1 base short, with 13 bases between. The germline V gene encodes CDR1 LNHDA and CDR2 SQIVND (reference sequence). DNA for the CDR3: TGTGCCACTTTAGACAGAACGAACACTGAAGCTTTCTTT. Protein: CATLDRTNTEAFF.

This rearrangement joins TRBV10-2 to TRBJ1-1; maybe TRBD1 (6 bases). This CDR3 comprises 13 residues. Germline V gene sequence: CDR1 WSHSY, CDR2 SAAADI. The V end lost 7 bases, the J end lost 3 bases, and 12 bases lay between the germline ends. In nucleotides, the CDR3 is TGCGCCAGCACCCCGGACAGTTACACTGAAGCTTTCTTT. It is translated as CASTPDSYTEAFF.

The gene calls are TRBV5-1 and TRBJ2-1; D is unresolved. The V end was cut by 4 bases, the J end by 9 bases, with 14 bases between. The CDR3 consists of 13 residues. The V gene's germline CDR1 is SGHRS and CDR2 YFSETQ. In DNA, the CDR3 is TGCGCCAGCAGCCCACCGGTTCGGGTTGAGCAGTTCTTC. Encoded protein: CASSPPVRVEQFF.

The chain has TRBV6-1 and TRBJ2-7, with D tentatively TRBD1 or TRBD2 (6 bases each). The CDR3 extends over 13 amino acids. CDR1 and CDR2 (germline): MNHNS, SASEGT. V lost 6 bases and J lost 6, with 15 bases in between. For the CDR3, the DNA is TGTGCCAGCAGATCGGGGGCCGGCGGCGAGCAGTACTTC. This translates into CASRSGAGGEQYF.

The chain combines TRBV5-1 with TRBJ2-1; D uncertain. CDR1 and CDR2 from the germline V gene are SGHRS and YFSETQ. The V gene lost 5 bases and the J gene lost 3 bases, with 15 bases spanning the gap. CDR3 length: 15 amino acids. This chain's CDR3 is CASRPWSPNYNEQFF. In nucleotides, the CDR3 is TGCGCCAGCAGACCCTGGTCCCCGAACTACAATGAGCAGTTCTTC.

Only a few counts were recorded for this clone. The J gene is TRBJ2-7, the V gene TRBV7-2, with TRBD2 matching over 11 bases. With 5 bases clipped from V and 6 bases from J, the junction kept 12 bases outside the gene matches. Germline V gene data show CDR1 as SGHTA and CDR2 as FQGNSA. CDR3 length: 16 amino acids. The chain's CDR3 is CASSAGTSGGQGEQYF. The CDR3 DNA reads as TGTGCCAGCAGCGCCGGGACTAGCGGAGGCCAAGGCGAGCAGTACTTC. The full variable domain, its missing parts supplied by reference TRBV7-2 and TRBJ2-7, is GAGVSQSPSNKVTEKGKDVELRCDPISGHTALYWYRQSLGQGLEFLIYFQGNSAPDKSGLPSDRFSAERTGGSVSTLTIQRTQQEDSAVYLCASSAGTSGGQGEQYFGPGTRLTVT.

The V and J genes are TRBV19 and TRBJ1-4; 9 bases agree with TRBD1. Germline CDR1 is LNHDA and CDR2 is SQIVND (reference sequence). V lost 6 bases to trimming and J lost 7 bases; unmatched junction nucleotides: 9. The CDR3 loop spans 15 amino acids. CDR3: CASSQPGQGGEKLFF. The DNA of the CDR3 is TGTGCCAGTAGCCAACCGGGACAGGGAGGTGAAAAACTGTTTTTT. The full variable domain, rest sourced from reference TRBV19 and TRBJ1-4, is DGGITQSPKYLFRKEGQNVTLSCEQNLNHDAMYWYRQDPGQGLRLIYYSQIVNDFQKGDIAEGYSVSREKKESFPLTVTSAQKNPTAFYLCASSQPGQGGEKLFFGSGTQLSVL.

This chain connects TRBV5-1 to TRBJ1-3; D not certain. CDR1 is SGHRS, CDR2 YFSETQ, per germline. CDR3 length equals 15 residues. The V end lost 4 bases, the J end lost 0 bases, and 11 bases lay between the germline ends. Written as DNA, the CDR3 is TGCGCCAGCAGCCTGACTGCCGTCTCTGGAAACACCATATATTTT. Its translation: CASSLTAVSGNTIYF.

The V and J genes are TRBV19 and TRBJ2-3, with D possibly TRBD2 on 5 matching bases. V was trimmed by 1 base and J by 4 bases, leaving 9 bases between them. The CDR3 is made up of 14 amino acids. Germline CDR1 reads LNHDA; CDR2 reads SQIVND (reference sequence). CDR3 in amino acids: CASSIGTPPDTQYF. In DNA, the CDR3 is TGTGCCAGTAGTATAGGGACTCCGCCAGATACGCAGTATTTT.

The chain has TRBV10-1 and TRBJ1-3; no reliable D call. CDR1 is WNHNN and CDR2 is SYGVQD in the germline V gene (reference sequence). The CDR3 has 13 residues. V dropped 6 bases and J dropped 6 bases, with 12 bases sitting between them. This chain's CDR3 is CASSSPATNTIYF. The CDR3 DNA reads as TGCGCCAGCAGCTCACCGGCTACAAACACCATATATTTT.

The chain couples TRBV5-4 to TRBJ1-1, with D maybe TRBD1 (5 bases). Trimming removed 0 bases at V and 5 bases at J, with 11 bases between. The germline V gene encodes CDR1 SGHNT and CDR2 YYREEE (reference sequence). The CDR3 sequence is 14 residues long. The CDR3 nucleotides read TGTGCCAGCAGCTTGGCAGGGAGGAAGACTGAAGCTTTCTTT. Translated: CASSLAGRKTEAFF.

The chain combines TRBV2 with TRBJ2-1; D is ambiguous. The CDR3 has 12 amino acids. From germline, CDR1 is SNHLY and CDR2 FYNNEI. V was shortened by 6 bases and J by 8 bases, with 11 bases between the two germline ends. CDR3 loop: CASRENGDEQFF. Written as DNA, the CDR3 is TGTGCCAGCAGGGAGAATGGTGATGAGCAGTTCTTC. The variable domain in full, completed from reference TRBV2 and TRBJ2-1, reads EPEVTQTPSHQVTQMGQEVILRCVPISNHLYFYWYRQILGQKVEFLVSFYNNEISEKSEIFDDQFSVERPDGSNFTLKIRSTKLEDSAMYFCASRENGDEQFFGPGTRLTVL.

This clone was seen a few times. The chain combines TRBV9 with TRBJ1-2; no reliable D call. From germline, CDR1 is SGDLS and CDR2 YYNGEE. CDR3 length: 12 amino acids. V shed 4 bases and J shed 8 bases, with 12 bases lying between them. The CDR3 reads CASSTETRGYTF. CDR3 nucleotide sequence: TGTGCCAGCAGCACAGAGACACGGGGCTACACCTTC.

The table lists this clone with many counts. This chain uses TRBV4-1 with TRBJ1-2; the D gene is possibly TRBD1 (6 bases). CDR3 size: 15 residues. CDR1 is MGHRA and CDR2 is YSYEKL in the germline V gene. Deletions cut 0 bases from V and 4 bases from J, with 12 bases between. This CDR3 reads CASSQDYRVSYGYTF. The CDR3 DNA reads TGCGCCAGCAGCCAAGATTACAGGGTTAGCTATGGCTACACCTTC.

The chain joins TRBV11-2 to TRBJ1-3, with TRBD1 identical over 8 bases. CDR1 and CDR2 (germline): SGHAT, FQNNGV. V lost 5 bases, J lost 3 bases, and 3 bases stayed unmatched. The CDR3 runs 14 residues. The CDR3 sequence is CASSPGTGGNTIYF. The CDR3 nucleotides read TGTGCCAGCAGCCCCGGGACAGGTGGAAACACCATATATTTT.

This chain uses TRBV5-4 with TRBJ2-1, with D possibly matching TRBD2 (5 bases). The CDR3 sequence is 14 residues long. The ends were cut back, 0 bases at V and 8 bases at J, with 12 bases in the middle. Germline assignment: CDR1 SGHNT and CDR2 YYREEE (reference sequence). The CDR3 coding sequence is TGTGCCAGCAGCTTGGATCAGATGAGGGATGAGCAGTTCTTC. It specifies CASSLDQMRDEQFF.

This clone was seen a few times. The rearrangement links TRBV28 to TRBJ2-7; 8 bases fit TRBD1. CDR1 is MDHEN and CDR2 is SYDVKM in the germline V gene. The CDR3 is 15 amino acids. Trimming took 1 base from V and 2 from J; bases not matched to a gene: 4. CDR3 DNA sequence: TGTGCCAGCAGTTTATACCCACAGGGGGCCTACGAGCAGTACTTC. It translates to CASSLYPQGAYEQYF.

The CDR3 bases are TGTGCCAGCAGTTATGCATACAGGGACTCTGGAAACACCATATATTTT. Translating gives CASSYAYRDSGNTIYF. V gene TRBV6-6 combines with J gene TRBJ1-3; perhaps TRBD1 as D (6 bases). Trimming pared 3 bases from V and 0 bases from J, leaving 12 bases between. CDR1 is MNHNY, CDR2 SVGAGI, per germline (reference sequence). This CDR3 has 16 amino acids.